This T cell receptor beta chain is from a study of T cell clonality in common variable immunodeficiency. This clone was seen repeatedly, ten times or more. Coverage ceases 3 residues before the CDR3 finishes, and the germline J gene fills in the end. Profiling relied on immunoSEQ multiplex PCR, and the TCRdb table lists in-frame clones only, not all of them. The repertoire has about 35,000 clones, none seen only once; the ten largest take over 8%. The CDR3 spans 14 residues. Germline V CDR1 and CDR2: SGHTA, FQGNSA. Trimming stripped 2 bases from V and 3 bases from J, with 9 bases between. This sequence originates from a person between 18 and 69 years old in good health. The sample consisted of peripheral blood mononuclear cells. This sequence joins TRBV7-2 and TRBJ2-3; possibly TRBD1 for D (6 bases). CDR3: CASSLLGATDTQYF. CDR3 DNA, as far as it was read: TGTGCCAGCAGCTTATTGGGGGCTACAGATACG.